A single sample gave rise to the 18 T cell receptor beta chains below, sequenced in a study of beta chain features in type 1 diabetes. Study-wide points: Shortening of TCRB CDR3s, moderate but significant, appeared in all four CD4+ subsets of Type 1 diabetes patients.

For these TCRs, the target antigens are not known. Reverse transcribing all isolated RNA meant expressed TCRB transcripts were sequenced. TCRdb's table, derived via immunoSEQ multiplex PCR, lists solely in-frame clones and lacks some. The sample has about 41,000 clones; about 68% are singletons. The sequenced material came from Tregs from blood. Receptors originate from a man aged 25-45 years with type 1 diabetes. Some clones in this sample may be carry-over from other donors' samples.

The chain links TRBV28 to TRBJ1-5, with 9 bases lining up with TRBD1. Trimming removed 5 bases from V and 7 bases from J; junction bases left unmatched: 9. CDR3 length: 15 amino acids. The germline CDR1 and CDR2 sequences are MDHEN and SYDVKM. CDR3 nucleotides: TGTGCCAGCAGTCCCGGGACAGGGATGGGACAGCCCCAGCATTTT. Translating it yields CASSPGTGMGQPQHF.

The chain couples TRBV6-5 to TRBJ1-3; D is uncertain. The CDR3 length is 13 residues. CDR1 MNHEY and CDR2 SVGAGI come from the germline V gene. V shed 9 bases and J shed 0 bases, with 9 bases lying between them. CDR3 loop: CASIDSSGNTIYF. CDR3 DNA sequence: TGTGCCAGTATCGACTCCTCTGGAAACACCATATATTTT.

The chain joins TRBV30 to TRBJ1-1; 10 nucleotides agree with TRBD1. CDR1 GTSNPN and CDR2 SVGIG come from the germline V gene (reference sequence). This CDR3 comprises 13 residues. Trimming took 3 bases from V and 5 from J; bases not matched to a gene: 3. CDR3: CAWRGQGRTEAFF. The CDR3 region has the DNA TGTGCCTGGAGGGGACAGGGGAGAACTGAAGCTTTCTTT.

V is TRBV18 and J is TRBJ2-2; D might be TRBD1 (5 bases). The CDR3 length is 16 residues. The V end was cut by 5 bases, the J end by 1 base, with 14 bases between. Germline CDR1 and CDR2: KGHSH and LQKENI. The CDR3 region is CASSRPQGLNTGELFF. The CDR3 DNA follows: TGTGCCAGCTCAAGGCCCCAGGGTTTGAACACCGGGGAGCTGTTTTTT.

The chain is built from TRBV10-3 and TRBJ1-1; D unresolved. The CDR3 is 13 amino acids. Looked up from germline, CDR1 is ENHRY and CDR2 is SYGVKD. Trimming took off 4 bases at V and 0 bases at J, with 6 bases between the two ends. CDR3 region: CAISAGLNTEAFF. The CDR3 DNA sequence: TGTGCCATCAGTGCGGGATTGAACACTGAAGCTTTCTTT.

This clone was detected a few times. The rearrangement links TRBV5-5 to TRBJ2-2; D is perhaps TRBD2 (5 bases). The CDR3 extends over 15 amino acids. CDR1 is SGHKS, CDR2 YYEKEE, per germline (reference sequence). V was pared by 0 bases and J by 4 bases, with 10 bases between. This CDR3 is CASSLDQRRTGELFF. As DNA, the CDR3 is TGTGCCAGCAGCTTGGATCAGCGGCGCACCGGGGAGCTGTTTTTT.

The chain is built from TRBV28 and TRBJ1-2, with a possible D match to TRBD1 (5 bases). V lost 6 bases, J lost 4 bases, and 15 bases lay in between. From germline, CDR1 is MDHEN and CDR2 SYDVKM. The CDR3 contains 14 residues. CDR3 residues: CASSRGTQGYGYTF. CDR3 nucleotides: TGTGCCAGCAGCCGTGGAACCCAGGGCTATGGCTACACCTTC.

In DNA, the CDR3 is TGTGCCAGCAGCCCCCAAGGACAGAAAGCTTTCTTT. It translates to CASSPQGQKAFF. The rearrangement links TRBV11-1 to TRBJ1-1; the D gene is possibly TRBD1 (6 bases). The CDR3 consists of 12 residues. CDR1 SGHAT and CDR2 FQDESV come from the germline V gene (reference sequence). V lost 5 bases and J lost 9, with 13 bases in between. Together with reference TRBV11-1 and TRBJ1-1, the CDR3 gives the full variable domain: EAEVAQSPRYKITEKSQAVAFWCDPISGHATLYWYRQILGQGPELLVQFQDESVVDDSQLPKDRFSAERLKGVDSTLKIQPAELGDSAMYLCASSPQGQKAFFGQGTRLTVV.

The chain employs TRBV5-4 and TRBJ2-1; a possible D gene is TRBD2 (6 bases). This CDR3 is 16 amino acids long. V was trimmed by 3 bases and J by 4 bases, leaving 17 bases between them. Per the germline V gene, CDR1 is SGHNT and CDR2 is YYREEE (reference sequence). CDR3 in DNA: TGTGCCAGCAGCTCCAGGAAGGGACTGACTTACAATGAGCAGTTCTTC. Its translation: CASSSRKGLTYNEQFF.

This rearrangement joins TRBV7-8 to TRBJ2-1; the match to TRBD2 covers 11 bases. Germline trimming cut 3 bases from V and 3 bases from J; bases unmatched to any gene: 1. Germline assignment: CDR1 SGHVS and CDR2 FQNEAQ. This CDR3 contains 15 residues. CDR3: CASSFSGGDYNEQFF. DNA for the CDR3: TGTGCCAGCAGCTTTAGCGGGGGGGACTACAATGAGCAGTTCTTC.

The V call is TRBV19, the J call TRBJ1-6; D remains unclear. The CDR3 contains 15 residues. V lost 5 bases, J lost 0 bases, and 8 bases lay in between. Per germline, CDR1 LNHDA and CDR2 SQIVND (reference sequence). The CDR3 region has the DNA TGTGCCAGTAGTGCTGGAGGCTCCTATAATTCACCCCTCCACTTT. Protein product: CASSAGGSYNSPLHF. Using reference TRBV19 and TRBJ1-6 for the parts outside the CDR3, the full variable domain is DGGITQSPKYLFRKEGQNVTLSCEQNLNHDAMYWYRQDPGQGLRLIYYSQIVNDFQKGDIAEGYSVSREKKESFPLTVTSAQKNPTAFYLCASSAGGSYNSPLHFGNGTRLTVT.

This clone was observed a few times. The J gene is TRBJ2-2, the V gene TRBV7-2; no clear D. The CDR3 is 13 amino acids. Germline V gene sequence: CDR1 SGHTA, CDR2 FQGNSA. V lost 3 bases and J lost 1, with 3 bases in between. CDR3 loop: CASSFMNTGELFF. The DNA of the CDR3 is TGTGCCAGCAGCTTTATGAACACCGGGGAGCTGTTTTTT.

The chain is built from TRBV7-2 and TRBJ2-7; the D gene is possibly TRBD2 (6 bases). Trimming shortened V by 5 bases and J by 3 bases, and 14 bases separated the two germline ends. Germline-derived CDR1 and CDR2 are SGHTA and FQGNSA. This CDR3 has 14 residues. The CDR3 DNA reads TGTGCCAGCAGCCGCGGGGCCGTCTACTACGAGCAGTACTTC. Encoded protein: CASSRGAVYYEQYF.

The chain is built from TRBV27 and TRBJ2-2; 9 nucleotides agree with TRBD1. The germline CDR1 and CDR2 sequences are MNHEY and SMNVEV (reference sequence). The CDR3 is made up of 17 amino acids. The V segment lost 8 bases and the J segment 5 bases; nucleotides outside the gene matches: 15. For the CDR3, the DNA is TGTGCCAGCTACGAAAGGGGAGGGGACAGGGTAACCGGGGAGCTGTTTTTT. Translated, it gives CASYERGGDRVTGELFF.

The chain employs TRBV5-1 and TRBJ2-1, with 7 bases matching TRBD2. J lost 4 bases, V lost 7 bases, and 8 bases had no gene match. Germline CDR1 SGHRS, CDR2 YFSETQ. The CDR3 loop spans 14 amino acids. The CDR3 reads CASRGAGVYNEQFF. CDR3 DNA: TGCGCCAGCCGCGGGGCGGGGGTATACAATGAGCAGTTCTTC.

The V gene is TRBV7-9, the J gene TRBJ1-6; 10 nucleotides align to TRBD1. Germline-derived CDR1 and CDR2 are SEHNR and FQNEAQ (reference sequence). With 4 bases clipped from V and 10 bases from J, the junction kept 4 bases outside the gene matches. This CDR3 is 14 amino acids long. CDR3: CASSSGDRGSPLHF. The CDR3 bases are TGTGCCAGCAGCTCAGGGGACAGGGGCTCACCCCTCCACTTT.

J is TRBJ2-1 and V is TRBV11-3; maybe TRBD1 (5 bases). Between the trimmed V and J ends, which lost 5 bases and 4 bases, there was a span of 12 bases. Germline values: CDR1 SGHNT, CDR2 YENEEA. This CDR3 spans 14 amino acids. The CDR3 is CASSTQGAYNEQFF. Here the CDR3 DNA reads TGTGCCAGCAGCACGCAAGGGGCTTACAATGAGCAGTTCTTC.

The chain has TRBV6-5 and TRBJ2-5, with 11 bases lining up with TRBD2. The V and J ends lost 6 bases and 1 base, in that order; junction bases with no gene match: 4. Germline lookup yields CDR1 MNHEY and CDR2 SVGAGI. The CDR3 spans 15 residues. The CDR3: CASSRGLAGQETQYF. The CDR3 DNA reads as TGTGCCAGCAGCCGCGGACTAGCGGGCCAAGAGACCCAGTACTTC.